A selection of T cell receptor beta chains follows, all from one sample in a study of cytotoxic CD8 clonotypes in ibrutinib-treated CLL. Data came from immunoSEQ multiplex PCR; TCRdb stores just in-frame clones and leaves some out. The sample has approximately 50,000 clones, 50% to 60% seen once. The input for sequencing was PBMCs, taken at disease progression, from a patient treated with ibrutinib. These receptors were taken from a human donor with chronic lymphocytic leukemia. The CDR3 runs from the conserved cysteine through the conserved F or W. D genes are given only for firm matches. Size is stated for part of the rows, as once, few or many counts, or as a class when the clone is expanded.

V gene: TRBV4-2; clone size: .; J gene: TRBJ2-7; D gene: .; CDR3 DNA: TGTGCCAGCAGCCAAGGGATCGTGGGGCAGGCCCTCTCGCGGGAGCAGTACTTC; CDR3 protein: CASSQGIVGQALSREQYF
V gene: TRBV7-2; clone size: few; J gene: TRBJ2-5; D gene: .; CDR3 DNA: TGTGCCAGCAGCTTTTTGGAGACCCAGTACTTC; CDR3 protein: CASSFLETQYF
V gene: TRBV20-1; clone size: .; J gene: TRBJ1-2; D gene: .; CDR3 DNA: TGCAGTGCTGCACAGGGCAGGGGCTACACCTTC; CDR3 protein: CSAAQGRGYTF
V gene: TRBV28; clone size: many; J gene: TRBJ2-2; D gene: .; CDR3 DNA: TGTGCCGGTAGGGCTAGCATCGCCGGGGAGCTGTTTTTT; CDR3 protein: CAGRASIAGELFF
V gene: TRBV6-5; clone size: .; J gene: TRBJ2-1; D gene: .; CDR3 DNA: TGTGCCAGCAGTTACGCAGGGTTTAACAATGAGCAGTTCTTC; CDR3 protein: CASSYAGFNNEQFF
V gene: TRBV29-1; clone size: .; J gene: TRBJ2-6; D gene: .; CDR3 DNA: TGCAGCGTTGAGAGGGACAAGGGGACCCCTGGGGCCAACGTCCTGACTTTC; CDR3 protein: CSVERDKGTPGANVLTF
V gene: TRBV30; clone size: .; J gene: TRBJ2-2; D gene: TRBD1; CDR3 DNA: TGTGCCTGTCAGCCGGGACAGGGGGTCACCGGGGAGCTGTTTTTT; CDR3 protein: CACQPGQGVTGELFF
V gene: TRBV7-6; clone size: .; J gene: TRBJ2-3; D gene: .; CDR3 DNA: TGTGCCAGCAGCTTAGGCCAGGGGAGGACAGATACGCAGTATTTT; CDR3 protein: CASSLGQGRTDTQYF
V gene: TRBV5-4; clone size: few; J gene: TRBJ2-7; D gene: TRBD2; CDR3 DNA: TGTGCCAGCAGCCCGACTAGCGGCCCCTACGAGCAGTACTTC; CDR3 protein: CASSPTSGPYEQYF
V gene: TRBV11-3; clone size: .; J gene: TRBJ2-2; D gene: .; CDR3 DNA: TGTGCCAGCAGTTCAATTAACACCGGGGAGCTGTTTTTT; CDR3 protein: CASSSINTGELFF
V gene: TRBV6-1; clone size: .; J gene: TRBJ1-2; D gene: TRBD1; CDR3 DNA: TGTGCCAGCAGTTCGGGACAGGCTCACTATGGCTACACCTTC; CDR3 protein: CASSSGQAHYGYTF
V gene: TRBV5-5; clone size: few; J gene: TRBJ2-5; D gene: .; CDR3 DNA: TGTGCCAGCGACTCCCGCAAAGAGACCCAGTACTTC; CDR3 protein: CASDSRKETQYF
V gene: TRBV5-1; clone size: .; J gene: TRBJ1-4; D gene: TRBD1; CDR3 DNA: TGCGCCAGCAGCTGGCAGGGGGGTAATGAAAAACTGTTTTTT; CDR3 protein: CASSWQGGNEKLFF
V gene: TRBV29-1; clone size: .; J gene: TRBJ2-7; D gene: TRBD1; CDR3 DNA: TGCAGCGTTGAAGATACCTGGACAGGGGGCTCCTACGAGCAGTACTTC; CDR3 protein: CSVEDTWTGGSYEQYF
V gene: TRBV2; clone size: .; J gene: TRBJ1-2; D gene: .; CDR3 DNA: TGTGCCAGCAGTGAAGCGCTTCGGGGGGGCATCTATGGCTACACCTTC; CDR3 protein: CASSEALRGGIYGYTF
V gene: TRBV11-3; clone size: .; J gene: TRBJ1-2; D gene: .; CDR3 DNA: TGTGCCAGCAGCTCACCCCCAGTGAACTATGGCTACACCTTC; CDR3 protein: CASSSPPVNYGYTF
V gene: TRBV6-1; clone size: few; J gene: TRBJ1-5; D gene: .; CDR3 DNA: TGTGCCAGCAGTAATGTGGGTCCTAATCAGCCCCAGCATTTT; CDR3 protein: CASSNVGPNQPQHF